This entry concerns a single T cell receptor (beta chain). This sample stems from a study of blood T cell repertoires in COVID-19. Study summary: There were acute and convalescent COVID-19 samples, and they came from the United States, Italy and Spain. PBMCs, B-cell-depleted T cells, or T cells were the source of the cDNA or gDNA that made up the material.

Germline-derived CDR1 and CDR2 are MDHEN and SYDVKM. The V gene end was trimmed by 4 bases and the J gene end by 4 bases; junction bases not matched to a gene: 8. The CDR3 is 15 residues long. Authors' processing steps: For nucleated cells, counts were estimated from reference gene primer amplification. The protocol was immunoSEQ multiplex PCR, while the TCRdb copy is restricted to in-frame clones and leaves out a portion. V and J calls and clone size are given by that table; D and trimming were obtained from the DNA. The repertoire consists of 270,000 or so clones, with roughly 89% occurring once and the leading ten covering roughly 5%.

The chain has TRBV28 and TRBJ2-7, with 9 bases fitting TRBD2. This receptor was obtained from a woman aged 40 to 50 who had recovered from COVID-19. Sequenced sample: peripheral blood. The CDR3 DNA reads as TGTGCCAGCAGTTCCTTTAGCGGGGGTAGTTACGAGCAGTACTTC. Translating gives CASSSFSGGSYEQYF. The full variable domain, with the rest looked up from reference TRBV28 and TRBJ2-7, is DVKVTQSSRYLVKRTGEKVFLECVQDMDHENMFWYRQDPGLGLRLIYFSYDVKMKEKGDIPEGYSVSREKKERFSLILESASTNQTSMYLCASSSFSGGSYEQYFGPGTRLTVT.